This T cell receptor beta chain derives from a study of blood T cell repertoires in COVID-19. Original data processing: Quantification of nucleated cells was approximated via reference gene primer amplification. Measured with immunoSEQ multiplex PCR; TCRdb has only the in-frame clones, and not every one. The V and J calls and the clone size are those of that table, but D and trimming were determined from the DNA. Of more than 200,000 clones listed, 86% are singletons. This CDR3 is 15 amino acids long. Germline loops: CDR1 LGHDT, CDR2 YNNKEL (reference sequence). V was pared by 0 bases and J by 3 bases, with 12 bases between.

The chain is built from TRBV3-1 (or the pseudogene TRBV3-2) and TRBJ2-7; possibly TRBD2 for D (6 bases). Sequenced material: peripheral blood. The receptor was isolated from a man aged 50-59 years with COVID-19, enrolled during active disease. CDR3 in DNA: TGTGCCAGCAGCCAAGAGGGGGTGGGACTCTACGAGCAGTACTTC. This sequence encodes CASSQEGVGLYEQYF.